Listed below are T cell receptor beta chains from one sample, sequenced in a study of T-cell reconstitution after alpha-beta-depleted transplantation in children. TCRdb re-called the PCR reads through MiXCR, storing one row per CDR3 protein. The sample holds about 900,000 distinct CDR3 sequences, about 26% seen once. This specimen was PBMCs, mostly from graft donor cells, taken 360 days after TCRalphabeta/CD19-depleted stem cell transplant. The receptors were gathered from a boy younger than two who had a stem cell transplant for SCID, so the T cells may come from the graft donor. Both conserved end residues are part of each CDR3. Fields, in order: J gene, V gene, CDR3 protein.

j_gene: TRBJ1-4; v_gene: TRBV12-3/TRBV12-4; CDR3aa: CASSKGALGEKLFF
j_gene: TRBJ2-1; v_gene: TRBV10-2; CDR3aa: CASSEGGTGRGITYNEQFF
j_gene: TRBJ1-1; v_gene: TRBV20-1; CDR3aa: CSARDPQNTEAFF
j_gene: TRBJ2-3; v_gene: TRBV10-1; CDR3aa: CASSQMGLADTQYF
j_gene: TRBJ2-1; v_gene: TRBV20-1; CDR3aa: CSARPGGGEQFF
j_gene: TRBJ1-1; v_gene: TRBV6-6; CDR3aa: CASSYSDEGWTFF
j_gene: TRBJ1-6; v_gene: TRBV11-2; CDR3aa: CASSLSGQSNPLNSPLHF
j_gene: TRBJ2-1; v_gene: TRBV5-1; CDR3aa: CASSLFSNEQFF
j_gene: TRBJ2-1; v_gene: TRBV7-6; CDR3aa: CASSEAGGNEQFF
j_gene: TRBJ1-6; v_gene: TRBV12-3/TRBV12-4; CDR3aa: CASSPYYRGGNSPLHF
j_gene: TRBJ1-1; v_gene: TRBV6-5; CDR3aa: CASSGRGLNF
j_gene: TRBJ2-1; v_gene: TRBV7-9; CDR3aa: CASSLGRDRSEEEQFF
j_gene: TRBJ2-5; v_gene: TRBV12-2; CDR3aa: CASREGSETQYF
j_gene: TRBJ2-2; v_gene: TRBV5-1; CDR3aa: CASSLDPGTGNTGELFF
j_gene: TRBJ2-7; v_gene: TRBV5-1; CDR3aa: CASSFPSGSYEQYF
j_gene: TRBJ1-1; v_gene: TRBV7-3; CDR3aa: CASSLGPRGVAGTEAFF
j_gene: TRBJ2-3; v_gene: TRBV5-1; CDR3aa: CASSHGDVISTDTQYF
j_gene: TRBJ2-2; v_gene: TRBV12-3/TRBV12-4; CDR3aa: CASRGARSTGELFF
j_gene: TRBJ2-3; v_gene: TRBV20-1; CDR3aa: CSPKRTGSTDTQYF
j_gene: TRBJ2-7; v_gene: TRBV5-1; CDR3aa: CASSLSRNPYEQYF
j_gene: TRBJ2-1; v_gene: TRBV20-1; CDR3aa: CSASSVGVEQFF
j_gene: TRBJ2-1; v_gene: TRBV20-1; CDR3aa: CSASLGTPWGNEQFF
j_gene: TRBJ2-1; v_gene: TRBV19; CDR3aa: CASSIPHRVGEQFF
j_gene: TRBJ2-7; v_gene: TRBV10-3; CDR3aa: CAISQNFYEQYF
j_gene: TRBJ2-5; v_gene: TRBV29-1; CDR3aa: CSVRRGAGIQETQYF
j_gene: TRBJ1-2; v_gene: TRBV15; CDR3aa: CATSREDGDSNYGYTF
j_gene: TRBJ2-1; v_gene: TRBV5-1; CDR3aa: CASNIPQGAISYNEQFF
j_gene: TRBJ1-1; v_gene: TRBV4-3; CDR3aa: CASSSRVDTEAFF
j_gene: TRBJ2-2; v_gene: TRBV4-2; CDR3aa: CASSPPLTGTGELFF
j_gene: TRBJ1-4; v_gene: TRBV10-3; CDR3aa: CAISESGTAGEKLFF
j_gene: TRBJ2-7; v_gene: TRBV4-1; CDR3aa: CASSQNSRERQYF
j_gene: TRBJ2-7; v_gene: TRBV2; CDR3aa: CASTGWTGEYEQYF
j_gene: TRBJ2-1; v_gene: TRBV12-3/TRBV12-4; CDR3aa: CASSLSPGPVTYNEQFF
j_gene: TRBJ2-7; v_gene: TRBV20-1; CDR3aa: CSASGGHPYEQYF
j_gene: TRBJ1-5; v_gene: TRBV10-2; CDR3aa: CASSETGDQPQHF
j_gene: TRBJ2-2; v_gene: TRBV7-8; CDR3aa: CASSLFSGEGSGELFF
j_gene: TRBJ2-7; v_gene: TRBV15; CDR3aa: CATSRDQLAGRQYF
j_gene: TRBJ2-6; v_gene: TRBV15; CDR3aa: CATSRLRQGAISSGANVLTF
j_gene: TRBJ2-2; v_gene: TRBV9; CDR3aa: CASSVEALANTGELFF
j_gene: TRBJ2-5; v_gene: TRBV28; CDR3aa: CASSPMGTQETQYF
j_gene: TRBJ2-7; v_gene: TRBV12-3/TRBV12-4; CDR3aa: CASSFFSTYEQYF
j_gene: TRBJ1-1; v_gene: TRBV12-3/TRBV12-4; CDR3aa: CASSLRGGLSTEAFF
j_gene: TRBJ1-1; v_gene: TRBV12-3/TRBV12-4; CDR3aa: CASEGLGTEAFF
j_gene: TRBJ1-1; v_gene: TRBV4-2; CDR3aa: CASSQVAFDRGHTEAFF
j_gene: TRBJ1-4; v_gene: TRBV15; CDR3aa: CATSRDLALGGRKEKLFF
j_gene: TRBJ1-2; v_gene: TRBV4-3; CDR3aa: CASSQDRRGSYGYTF
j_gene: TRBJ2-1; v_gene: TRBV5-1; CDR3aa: CASSLTSRVDYNEQFF
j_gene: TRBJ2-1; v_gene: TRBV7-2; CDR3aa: CASSRGGRTSGLNEQFF
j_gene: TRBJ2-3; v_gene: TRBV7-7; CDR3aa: CASSPATSGAAADTQYF
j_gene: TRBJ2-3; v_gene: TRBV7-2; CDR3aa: CASSPRGGRDTDTQYF
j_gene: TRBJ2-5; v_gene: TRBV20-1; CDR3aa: CSAWGLAGGKKETQYF
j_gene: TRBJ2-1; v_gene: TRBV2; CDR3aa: CASIRTGGTYNEQFF
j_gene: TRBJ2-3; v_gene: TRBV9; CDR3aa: CASSVEPGRSTDTQYF
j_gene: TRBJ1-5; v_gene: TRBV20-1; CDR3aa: CSATDRGDQPQHF
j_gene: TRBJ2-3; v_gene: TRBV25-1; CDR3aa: CASSLGIADTQYF